The T cell receptor (beta chain) described here comes from a study of blood T cell repertoires in COVID-19. Clones were read by immunoSEQ multiplex PCR, and TCRdb kept only the in-frame ones, dropping some. Among tens of thousands of clones listed, 82% were seen once. The source is a human donor with acute or convalescent COVID-19. The donor label of this sample is uncertain. Sequenced: peripheral blood.

The CDR3: CASSFERPYEQYF. The CDR3, as DNA: TGTGCCAGCAGTTTCGAGAGGCCCTACGAGCAGTACTTC. J is TRBJ2-7 and V is TRBV28; D uncertain. The CDR3 is made up of 13 amino acids. The germline V gene encodes CDR1 MDHEN and CDR2 SYDVKM. The germline V and J ends were trimmed by 3 bases and 2 bases, with 8 bases remaining between them. The complete variable domain, with remaining parts taken from reference TRBV28 and TRBJ2-7, reads DVKVTQSSRYLVKRTGEKVFLECVQDMDHENMFWYRQDPGLGLRLIYFSYDVKMKEKGDIPEGYSVSREKKERFSLILESASTNQTSMYLCASSFERPYEQYFGPGTRLTVT.